The 22 T cell receptor beta chains presented below share a single source sample, sequenced in a study of PD-L1 blockade in urothelial cancer. The data were produced by immunoSEQ multiplex PCR, yet TCRdb's version contains in-frame clones alone and is incomplete. The data contain 40,000 or so clones, almost 85% of them singletons. Described time point: peripheral blood 6 weeks after treatment start. The source material was PBMCs, sampled around atezolizumab (anti-PD-L1) treatment. Receptors originate from a man aged 60 to 75 with urothelial cancer.

The chain uses TRBV9 and TRBJ2-7; D possibly corresponds to TRBD1 (6 bases). Germline loops: CDR1 SGDLS, CDR2 YYNGEE. The CDR3 has 13 amino acids. Deletions cut 5 bases from V and 2 bases from J, with 11 bases between. CDR3: CASSPEGAYEQYF. CDR3 DNA: TGTGCCAGCAGTCCCGAGGGGGCCTACGAGCAGTACTTC.

This clone was recorded only once. The chain uses TRBV11-2 and TRBJ2-2; D perhaps matches TRBD1 (7 bases). Germline-derived CDR1 and CDR2 are SGHAT and FQNNGV. V lost 2 bases to trimming and J lost 0 bases, with 16 bases between them. The CDR3 has 18 residues. The CDR3 nucleotides are TGTGCCAGCAGCTTATTGGGGGCGGGGACAGCGAACACCGGGGAGCTGTTTTTT. The encoded protein is CASSLLGAGTANTGELFF.

The chain combines TRBV19 with TRBJ2-2; maybe TRBD1 (6 bases). Germline V gene data show CDR1 as LNHDA and CDR2 as SQIVND (reference sequence). V dropped 6 bases and J dropped 7 bases, with 15 bases sitting between them. CDR3 length: 14 amino acids. The CDR3 sequence: CASRPTGMNGELFF. The CDR3 nucleotides are TGTGCCAGTAGACCAACAGGGATGAACGGGGAGCTGTTTTTT.

V gene TRBV10-3 combines with J gene TRBJ2-3, with TRBD2 as a possible D gene (6 bases). Trimming left V 8 bases short and J 2 bases short, with 14 bases between. The CDR3 is 14 residues long. Germline loops: CDR1 ENHRY, CDR2 SYGVKD. The CDR3 DNA is TGTGCCATCTCCTCGGGACTCGACACAGATACGCAGTATTTT. It translates to CAISSGLDTDTQYF.

The chain couples TRBV6-1 to TRBJ1-2, with D possibly being TRBD1 (5 bases). Per the germline V gene, CDR1 is MNHNS and CDR2 is SASEGT. The CDR3 extends over 14 amino acids. The germline V and J ends were trimmed by 3 bases and 4 bases, with 12 bases remaining between them. The DNA for the CDR3 is TGTGCCAGCAGTGAGGTCGGGGGGTCCTATGGCTACACCTTC. This gives the protein CASSEVGGSYGYTF.

The V gene is TRBV29-1, the J gene TRBJ2-7; D possibly corresponds to TRBD1 (6 bases). CDR1 is SQVTM, CDR2 ANQGSEA, per germline. The CDR3 covers 13 residues. Trimming took off 7 bases at V and 3 bases at J, with 16 bases between the two ends. The CDR3 nucleotides read TGCAGCGCAATGACAGGTGCGGGCTACGAGCAGTACTTC. It specifies CSAMTGAGYEQYF.

The chain combines TRBV10-3 with TRBJ2-1, with 8 bases lining up with TRBD2. The length of the CDR3 is 13 residues. Per germline, CDR1 ENHRY and CDR2 SYGVKD. The V segment lost 10 bases and the J segment 5 bases; nucleotides outside the gene matches: 7. The CDR3 is CASRLANDNEQFF. In DNA, the CDR3 is TGTGCCAGCCGACTAGCGAATGACAATGAGCAGTTCTTC.

The V gene is TRBV4-2, the J gene TRBJ1-4, with a possible D match to TRBD1 (6 bases). With 1 base removed from V and 5 bases from J, the gap between germline ends came to 14 bases. Germline CDR1 reads LGHNA; CDR2 reads YNFKEQ. This CDR3 is 16 amino acids long. The CDR3 sequence: CASSQVSRQVNEKLFF. In DNA, the CDR3 is TGTGCCAGCAGCCAAGTGTCGCGACAGGTCAATGAAAAACTGTTTTTT.

The chain has TRBV29-1 and TRBJ2-5; 11 positions agree with TRBD2. Unmatched junction bases numbered 9, after V lost 4 bases and J lost 5 bases. CDR1 and CDR2 (germline): SQVTM, ANQGSEA. The CDR3 contains 15 residues. In nucleotides, the CDR3 is TGCAGCGTTGCGGGTTGGGCTAGCGGGAGGGAGACCCAGTACTTC. Translated: CSVAGWASGRETQYF.

The CDR3 protein is CASSLGATGVTDTQYF. CDR3 bases: TGCGCCAGCAGCTTGGGAGCGACAGGGGTCACAGATACGCAGTATTTT. The chain combines TRBV5-1 with TRBJ2-3; 8 bases fit TRBD1. This CDR3 has 16 residues. From germline, CDR1 is SGHRS and CDR2 YFSETQ. The ends lost 0 bases at V and 2 bases at J; junction bases unmatched: 5. Variable domain in full (rest from reference TRBV5-1 and TRBJ2-3): KAGVTQTPRYLIKTRGQQVTLSCSPISGHRSVSWYQQTPGQGLQFLFEYFSETQRNKGNFPGRFSGRQFSNSRSEMNVSTLELGDSALYLCASSLGATGVTDTQYFGPGTRLTVL.

CDR3 nucleotides: TGCGCCAGCAGCCAAGACGGGCGGGTCGGGCAAGAGACCCAGTACTTC. Translation gives CASSQDGRVGQETQYF. The V gene is TRBV4-1, the J gene TRBJ2-5, with a possible D match to TRBD2 (5 bases). The V end lost 0 bases, the J end lost 2 bases, and 13 bases lay between the germline ends. This CDR3 spans 16 amino acids. Germline V lookup: CDR1 MGHRA, CDR2 YSYEKL.

This clone was counted only a few times. This sequence joins TRBV5-5 and TRBJ2-2, with TRBD1 matching over 7 bases. With V trimmed by 4 bases and J by 2 bases, 14 bases remained unmatched. The CDR3 totals 18 residues. Germline values: CDR1 SGHKS, CDR2 YYEKEE (reference sequence). The CDR3 loop is CASSSRRQGGGNTGELFF. The CDR3, as DNA: TGTGCCAGCAGCAGTAGAAGACAGGGTGGAGGAAACACCGGGGAGCTGTTTTTT.

V gene TRBV28 combines with J gene TRBJ2-5; the D is unclear. Trimming stripped 2 bases from V and 1 base from J, with 11 bases between. The CDR3 is made up of 15 amino acids. Germline CDR1 is MDHEN and CDR2 is SYDVKM. The CDR3 loop reads CASSLKNSFQETQYF. The CDR3 DNA reads as TGTGCCAGCAGTTTAAAGAACTCGTTCCAAGAGACCCAGTACTTC.

The genes are TRBV7-2 and TRBJ2-7; 9 nucleotides line up with TRBD2. Germline CDR1 is SGHTA and CDR2 is FQGNSA. V lost 2 bases and J lost 2; bases outside the gene matches: 1. There are 14 residues in the CDR3. CDR3 DNA sequence: TGTGCCAGCAGCTTATTAGCGGGGGCCTACGAGCAGTACTTC. Translating gives CASSLLAGAYEQYF. The whole variable domain, filled in from reference TRBV7-2 and TRBJ2-7, reads GAGVSQSPSNKVTEKGKDVELRCDPISGHTALYWYRQSLGQGLEFLIYFQGNSAPDKSGLPSDRFSAERTGGSVSTLTIQRTQQEDSAVYLCASSLLAGAYEQYFGPGTRLTVT.

The chain couples TRBV14 to TRBJ2-1; TRBD1 might be the D (5 bases). The CDR3 runs to 16 residues. V lost 1 base and J lost 1, with 11 bases in between. CDR1 SGHDN and CDR2 FVKESK come from the germline V gene. CDR3 DNA: TGTGCCAGCAGCCAAGCTGGGGCCAGGTCCTACAATGAGCAGTTCTTC. The encoded protein is CASSQAGARSYNEQFF. Based on the CDR3 plus reference TRBV14 and TRBJ2-1, the full variable domain is EAGVTQFPSHSVIEKGQTVTLRCDPISGHDNLYWYRRVMGKEIKFLLHFVKESKQDESGMPNNRFLAERTGGTYSTLKVQPAELEDSGVYFCASSQAGARSYNEQFFGPGTRLTVL.

The chain is built from TRBV28 and TRBJ1-2, with D perhaps matching TRBD1 (6 bases). The ends were cut back, 6 bases at V and 9 bases at J, with 23 bases in the middle. Germline loops: CDR1 MDHEN, CDR2 SYDVKM. The CDR3 has 15 amino acids. DNA of the CDR3: TGTGCCAGCAGGTCCGGACAGAGCAGCTATGGTAGCTACACCTTC. The encoded protein is CASRSGQSSYGSYTF.

This clone appeared once. The rearrangement joins TRBV4-1 to TRBJ2-3; 8 bases fit TRBD2. The CDR3 has 16 amino acids. The V segment lost 1 base and the J segment 5 bases; nucleotides outside the gene matches: 8. Germline CDR1 MGHRA, CDR2 YSYEKL. CDR3 bases: TGCGCCAGCAGCCAAGCCGGGACTAGATGGGGAGATACGCAGTATTTT. Protein product: CASSQAGTRWGDTQYF.

The chain couples TRBV5-1 to TRBJ2-3, with D perhaps TRBD2 (5 bases). Trimming left V 0 bases short and J 1 base short, with 12 bases between. In germline, CDR1 is SGHRS, CDR2 YFSETQ. The CDR3 has 16 amino acids. The CDR3 DNA reads as TGCGCCAGCAGCTTGGGGGTGGACTGGGGCACAGATACGCAGTATTTT. This codes for CASSLGVDWGTDTQYF. Supplemented by reference TRBV5-1 and TRBJ2-3, the full variable domain reads KAGVTQTPRYLIKTRGQQVTLSCSPISGHRSVSWYQQTPGQGLQFLFEYFSETQRNKGNFPGRFSGRQFSNSRSEMNVSTLELGDSALYLCASSLGVDWGTDTQYFGPGTRLTVL.

The chain combines TRBV15 with TRBJ1-6; 10 bases agree with TRBD1. The CDR3 has 16 amino acids. Trimming cost V 5 bases and J 9 bases; bases outside gene matches: 10. Per germline, CDR1 LNHNV and CDR2 YYDKDF (reference sequence). This chain's CDR3 is CATSGRSGTGVSPLHF. CDR3 nucleotide sequence: TGTGCCACCAGCGGACGATCCGGGACAGGGGTTTCACCCCTCCACTTT.

The gene calls are TRBV4-1 and TRBJ2-2; TRBD2 agrees at 7 bases. CDR3 length: 17 residues. V was clipped by 4 bases and J by 7 bases; unmatched bases: 15. Germline CDR1 reads MGHRA; CDR2 reads YSYEKL. Here the CDR3 DNA reads TGCGCCAGCAGCCCGTCGGGCGGGAGAAGGGTCAGCGGGGAGCTGTTTTTT. It translates to CASSPSGGRRVSGELFF.

This clone was recorded a few times. The genes are TRBV9 and TRBJ2-1; a weak D match, TRBD2 (5 bases). Germline assignment: CDR1 SGDLS and CDR2 YYNGEE. V shed 2 bases and J shed 6 bases, with 9 bases lying between them. CDR3 size: 13 residues. This CDR3 is CASSVASGNEQFF. As DNA, the CDR3 is TGTGCCAGCAGCGTTGCCAGCGGCAATGAGCAGTTCTTC. The full variable domain, with the rest looked up from reference TRBV9 and TRBJ2-1, is DSGVTQTPKHLITATGQRVTLRCSPRSGDLSVYWYQQSLDQGLQFLIQYYNGEERAKGNILERFSAQQFPDLHSELNLSSLELGDSALYFCASSVASGNEQFFGPGTRLTVL.

V is TRBV27 and J is TRBJ2-3; 9 bases match TRBD2. The CDR3 covers 15 residues. J gave up 2 bases and V 7 bases, and 7 bases lay outside the gene matches. Looked up from germline, CDR1 is MNHEY and CDR2 is SMNVEV (reference sequence). CDR3 amino acids: CASTALAGDTDTQYF. The CDR3 DNA reads as TGTGCCAGCACCGCCTTAGCGGGGGACACAGATACGCAGTATTTT.